This T cell receptor beta chain was found in a study of blood T cell repertoires in COVID-19. Study-wide background: Some COVID-19 samples were acute and others convalescent; all came from the United States, Italy and Spain.

The table lists this clone with a few counts. Assay: immunoSEQ multiplex PCR; the TCRdb copy retains only in-frame clones and omits some. Seen here are about 100,000 clones, around 85% observed once, and the top ten hold around 15%. This sequence originates from a man between 50 and 59 years old with active or convalescent COVID-19. Material for sequencing was peripheral blood.

In nucleotides, the CDR3 is TGTGCCTCCCCTCAGGGGGCAGAAGGAAACACTGAAGCTTTCTTT. It is translated as CASPQGAEGNTEAFF. The rearrangement uses TRBV24-1 and TRBJ1-1; TRBD1 matches at 8 bases. With V trimmed by 12 bases and J by 2 bases, 13 bases remained unmatched. Germline V gene lookup returns CDR1 KGHDR and CDR2 SFDVKD. The CDR3 extends over 15 amino acids.